The following is a T cell receptor beta chain sequence with its context. The data are from a study of blood T cell repertoires in COVID-19. Study background: Samples taken during acute and convalescent COVID-19 were collected in the United States, Italy and Spain.

Cohort 3 donors were reported recovered after two negative PCRs, clearance, or symptom resolution. Profiled with immunoSEQ multiplex PCR; TCRdb holds only in-frame clones, not every one. The table records 350,000 or so clones, about 92% of them present only once. Sequencing used PBMCs or T cells enriched from blood (not recorded which). The receptor comes from a woman between 25 and 40 years old who had recovered from COVID-19.

The DNA for the CDR3 is TGTGCCAGTACCCCTAGAACCGGGACAGAAGGAAACACCATATATTTT. The encoded protein is CASTPRTGTEGNTIYF. This sequence joins TRBV19 and TRBJ1-3; 7 nucleotides agree with TRBD1. Germline loops: CDR1 LNHDA, CDR2 SQIVND (reference sequence). The CDR3 is made up of 16 amino acids. The J segment lost 4 bases and the V segment lost 7 bases, leaving 13 bases of the junction unmatched.